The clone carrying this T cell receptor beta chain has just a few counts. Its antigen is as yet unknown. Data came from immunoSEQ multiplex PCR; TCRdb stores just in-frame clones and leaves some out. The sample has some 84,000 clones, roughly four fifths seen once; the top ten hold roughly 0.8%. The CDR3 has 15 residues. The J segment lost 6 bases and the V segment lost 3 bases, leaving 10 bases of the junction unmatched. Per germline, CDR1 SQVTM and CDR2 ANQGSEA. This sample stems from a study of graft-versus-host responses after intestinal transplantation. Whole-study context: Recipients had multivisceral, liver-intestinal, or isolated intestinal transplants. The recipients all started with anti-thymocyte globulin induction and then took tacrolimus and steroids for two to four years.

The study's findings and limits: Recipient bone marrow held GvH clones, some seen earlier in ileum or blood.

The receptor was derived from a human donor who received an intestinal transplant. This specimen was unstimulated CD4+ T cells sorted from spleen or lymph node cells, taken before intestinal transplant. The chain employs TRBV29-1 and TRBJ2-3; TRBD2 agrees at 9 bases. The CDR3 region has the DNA TGCAGCGTTGAGAGGGCGGGAGGGCCTCTGGATACGCAGTATTTT. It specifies CSVERAGGPLDTQYF.